This T cell receptor beta chain was recovered during a study of cytotoxic CD8 clonotypes in ibrutinib-treated CLL (dated by TCRdb to the early 2020s). Turning to the overall study: In this cohort, around 15 patients were treatment-naive and roughly ten were relapsed/refractory, while around 17 had unmutated IGHV. Partial responses were observed in some 24 patients and complete responses in 2; after a median follow-up of 68 months, remission was maintained in 15 or so patients and progression was observed in approximately twelve. Response samples were taken after a median of approximately 13 months on treatment, ranging from roughly 6 to 36 months. On average, each sample yielded approximately 250,000 productive templates and 85,000 to 95,000 productive rearrangements. Of the 85 to 90 participants in the trial, roughly 25 had longitudinal samples available. Cryopreserved peripheral blood mononuclear cells were obtained prior to treatment, at the time of response, and at either disease progression or sustained remission. Every remission and progressive disease sample was obtained while ibrutinib was still being received by the patients.

The time point label, read with the paper, signifies: progressive disease on ibrutinib. For TCR beta library preparation, approximately 2 micrograms of genomic DNA were isolated from cryopreserved PBMCs. Longitudinal blood samples from CLL patients receiving ibrutinib monotherapy were subjected to high-throughput TCR beta sequencing. The patients took part in an open-label, single-center phase 2 trial of ibrutinib monotherapy. A MiSeq instrument was used for deep resolution sequencing, which targeted depths ranging from 1 in 1 million up to 1 in 200,000 T cells, with coverage averaging 10x for each clonotype. The immunoSEQ hsTCRB Kit was used to generate TCR beta libraries. On the authors' methods: ImmunoSEQ Data Assistant and ImmunoSEQ Analyzer were used for data analysis, and V, D and J genes were assigned according to IMGT definitions. Clonality, with values ranging from 0 to 1, was calculated as one minus the normalized Shannon entropy of productive rearrangement frequencies. Only overrepresented clonotypes making up at least 0.05% of each patient's repertoire were included in the public clonotype analysis. Around 14 repertoires from age-matched healthy donors, obtained from immuneACCESS, served as clonality controls. TCRdb retrieved this table from immuneACCESS and kept in-frame rearrangements only. Not all clones are present; in checked studies, unresolved V genes account for under half, and no reason is known for the remainder. The DNA gave D and trimming, while V, J and clone size come from that table. This sample holds about 160,000 clones; roughly 88% were observed only once. The leading ten clones occupy 3% to 3.5% of the sample.

Paper-wide results and their limitations: An increase in clonality was observed at ibrutinib response, with clonality remaining stable during sustained remission and falling back toward baseline at progression. Baseline clonality was found to be higher than that of age-matched healthy donors and was strongly correlated with circulating CD8+ T-cell counts. Public clonotypes were rare and either contracted or stayed stable during treatment, and the rise in clonality at ibrutinib response reflected the expansion of private clonotypes. Sampling times were not matched between patients in sustained remission and patients whose disease was progressing, and lymph node repertoires were not examined.

CDR1 and CDR2, per the germline V gene (reference sequence), are LNHDA and SQIVND. At the junction V is shortened by 3 bases and J by 0 bases, with 12 bases in between. From the cysteine through the phenylalanine, the CDR3 covers 16 amino acids. The only DNA kept is the CDR3, 48 bases in frame from the first base. As to this clone: Its antigen remains unidentified. No clone much larger than this one lies a single base away; base qualities are absent. This sample also contains other DNA sequences that code for the same CDR3.

This chain is built from TRBV19 and TRBJ2-1; the D segment could be TRBD2, given 5 matching bases. This receptor was obtained from a human donor with chronic lymphocytic leukemia. Source: PBMCs, taken at disease progression, from a patient treated with ibrutinib. The CDR3 protein sequence reads: CASSIGGVRSYNEQFF. The DNA sequence follows: TGTGCCAGTAGTATTGGAGGAGTTCGCTCCTACAATGAGCAGTTCTTC. The full variable domain, completed from the reference TRBV19 and TRBJ2-1 proteins outside the CDR3, reads DGGITQSPKYLFRKEGQNVTLSCEQNLNHDAMYWYRQDPGQGLRLIYYSQIVNDFQKGDIAEGYSVSREKKESFPLTVTSAQKNPTAFYLCASSIGGVRSYNEQFFGPGTRLTVL.